What follows is one T cell receptor beta chain and its context. The data belong to a study of cytomegalovirus exposure and HLA in healthy donors. For the study at large: Drawn from HLA-typed donors, about 82 million unique TCRs were held in an early data release.

The PCR had 60 Vbeta and 13 Jbeta primers. The protocol was immunoSEQ multiplex PCR, while the TCRdb copy is restricted to in-frame clones and leaves out a portion. The sample contains about 170,000 clones, 60% to 85% of which appear only once. V lost 1 base to trimming and J lost 6 bases; unmatched junction nucleotides: 18. The CDR3 is 18 amino acids. CDR1 is MDHEN, CDR2 SYDVKM, per germline. What was sequenced was PBMCs. The clonotype originates from a female donor in good health and CMV-seronegative. The V and J genes are TRBV28 and TRBJ2-7, with 7 nucleotides matching TRBD2. CDR3 coding DNA: TGTGCCAGCAGTTTATTCGGGGGGACCACGTACGGTGGAGCCGAGCAGTACTTC. Amino acid sequence: CASSLFGGTTYGGAEQYF.